This T cell receptor (beta chain) came from a study of T cell clonotyping in hematopoietic cell transplantation (dated by TCRdb to the early 2020s). Study-level background: A total of 120 to 150 blood samples were gathered in the study from roughly 37 consecutive transplant recipients along with their related donors. Patients were recruited between September 2015 and early 2017 and followed until late 2020 or death.

Blood samples for TCR beta sequencing were provided by related transplant donors. Using Nuclei Lysis Solution, genomic DNA was extracted from unfractionated peripheral blood mononuclear cells that were either fresh or cryopreserved. The CDR3 runs 16 amino acids, cysteine and phenylalanine included. Only CDR3 DNA is held: 48 bases, read in frame from base 1. CDR1 and CDR2 are read off the germline V gene as MDHEN and SYDVKM. V gives up 5 bases and J gives up 6 bases, and the segment between their germline ends measures 20 bases. The immunoSEQ assay, a bias-controlled multiplex PCR using V- and J-specific primers, was used to amplify TCR beta CDR3 regions from genomic DNA. In a second PCR step, a proprietary barcode and Illumina adapter sequences were attached to the CDR3 amplicons. CDR3 libraries were sequenced on an Illumina MiSeq instrument. Per the source publication's procedure: Export and quality control were performed with immunoSEQ Analyzer 3.0, and downstream analyses were performed with R Bioconductor and Immunarch. Repertoire metrics were calculated using only productive rearrangements within the normalized downsampled data set. In the normalized cohort, clonotypes with more than 5 templates were defined as pathologically expanded. The Inverse Simpson Index served as the measure of repertoire diversity. The non-normalized data set was used for CMV-specificity analyses so that all clonotypes could be captured. TCRdb mirrors the immuneACCESS table, restricted to in-frame sequences. Some clones are absent from its copies; in checked studies, under half trace to an unresolved V gene, and the reason for the others is unknown. That table supplies the V and J calls and clone size; D and trimming were determined from the DNA. The sample yields about 36,000 clones; over 75% were counted once. The ten largest clonotypes hold approximately 2% of the sample.

Study-wide findings and limitations: Just a small fraction of recipient repertoires overlapped with donor repertoires, and more than 95% appeared de novo at the given depth. A decrease in recipient TCR diversity was observed after transplant, and a progressive increase in pathologically expanded clonotypes was seen from day 30 to day 180. Sample size was limited, and cells were not sorted, so CD4 and CD8 repertoire contributions could not be separated. Broader posttransplant TCR repertoire diversity was predicted by donor and pretransplant recipient Inverse Simpson Index values.

Note on this clone: Its antigen remains unidentified. One base away there is no much larger clone; base qualities are not given.

The chain is assembled from TRBV28 and TRBJ1-5; possibly the D gene is TRBD1, per 5 matching bases. This clonotype was obtained from a woman in her thirties or forties in good health. Some clones in this sample may be carry-over from other donors' samples. Sequencing used peripheral blood mononuclear cells. The DNA sequence is TGTGCCAGCAGTCCGCCGGGGCAGGGTGACGGTCAGCCCCAGCATTTT. Its coded protein is CASSPPGQGDGQPQHF.